Listed below are T cell receptor beta chains from one sample, sequenced in a study of T cells in Graves' hyperthyroidism and ophthalmopathy. Each CDR3 protein is one row after TCRdb ran MiXCR on the multiplex PCR reads. Of some 350,000 distinct CDR3 sequences in the sample, approximately 19% were seen once. Source material: blood. These receptors were taken from a woman between 18 and 29 years old with Graves' hyperthyroidism. The CDR3 runs from the conserved cysteine through the conserved F or W. The D gene is left open where the match is weak. Rows give clone size only sometimes, using once, few, many, or a class for an expanded clone.

j_gene: TRBJ2-7
d_gene: TRBD1
v_gene: TRBV19
abundance: -
CDR3nt: TGTGCCAGTAGTATCTCAACAGGGGGCGAGCAGTACTTC
CDR3aa: CASSISTGGEQYF

j_gene: TRBJ1-1
d_gene: -
v_gene: TRBV19
abundance: few
CDR3nt: TGTGCCACCAGACAGGTCGTGAACACTGAAGCTTTCTTT
CDR3aa: CATRQVVNTEAFF

j_gene: TRBJ1-1
d_gene: -
v_gene: TRBV9
abundance: many
CDR3nt: TGTGCCAGCAGCGTAGGCCAGGGAGGCACTGAAGCTTTCTTT
CDR3aa: CASSVGQGGTEAFF

j_gene: TRBJ2-7
d_gene: TRBD2
v_gene: TRBV5-1
abundance: few
CDR3nt: TGCGCCAGCAGCCCATTCTTAAGCGGGGGGCCCTACGAGCAGTACTTC
CDR3aa: CASSPFLSGGPYEQYF

j_gene: TRBJ2-7
d_gene: TRBD1
v_gene: TRBV7-8
abundance: many
CDR3nt: TGTGCCAGCAGCTTAATGGGGACAGGTACCTACGAGCAGTACTTC
CDR3aa: CASSLMGTGTYEQYF

j_gene: TRBJ2-7
d_gene: -
v_gene: TRBV28
abundance: many
CDR3nt: TGTGCCAGTAAGGGGGGCGGTAGCTCCTACGAGCAGTACTTC
CDR3aa: CASKGGGSSYEQYF

j_gene: TRBJ1-2
d_gene: TRBD1
v_gene: TRBV7-9
abundance: many
CDR3nt: TGTGCCAGCAGCCGGGACAGGCTAGCTAACTATGGCTACACCTTC
CDR3aa: CASSRDRLANYGYTF

j_gene: TRBJ2-7
d_gene: TRBD1
v_gene: TRBV11-3
abundance: few
CDR3nt: TGTGCCAGCAGCTTACGAGGGGGCCCAGAGCAGTACTTC
CDR3aa: CASSLRGGPEQYF

j_gene: TRBJ1-1
d_gene: -
v_gene: TRBV12-3/TRBV12-4
abundance: -
CDR3nt: TGTGCCAGCAGTTTACGGGCGCAAGACACTGAAGCTTTCTTT
CDR3aa: CASSLRAQDTEAFF

j_gene: TRBJ1-1
d_gene: TRBD1
v_gene: TRBV6-1
abundance: many
CDR3nt: TGTGCCAGCTTACAGGGGGTTAACACTGAAGCTTTCTTT
CDR3aa: CASLQGVNTEAFF

j_gene: TRBJ1-1
d_gene: -
v_gene: TRBV11-2
abundance: many
CDR3nt: TGTGCCAGCAGCGGCAGGGTAGGGAACACTGAAGCTTTCTTT
CDR3aa: CASSGRVGNTEAFF

j_gene: TRBJ2-7
d_gene: -
v_gene: TRBV6-1
abundance: many
CDR3nt: TGTGCCAGCAGCCTCAATTCTCCCCCAGGGCCTTACGAGCAGTACTTC
CDR3aa: CASSLNSPPGPYEQYF

j_gene: TRBJ2-2
d_gene: -
v_gene: TRBV9
abundance: -
CDR3nt: TGTGCCAGCAGCCCGAGATTGGGGGCTACCGGGGAGCTGTTTTTT
CDR3aa: CASSPRLGATGELFF

j_gene: TRBJ2-7
d_gene: -
v_gene: TRBV20-1
abundance: many
CDR3nt: TGCAGTGCGAAGAGTTGGGGGGGCCTTCGGGCCGAGCAGTACTTC
CDR3aa: CSAKSWGGLRAEQYF

j_gene: TRBJ2-7
d_gene: -
v_gene: TRBV2
abundance: many
CDR3nt: TGTGCCAGCAGTAAGGGGGAAAGCTACGAGCAGTACTTC
CDR3aa: CASSKGESYEQYF

j_gene: TRBJ2-6
d_gene: TRBD1
v_gene: TRBV6-2/TRBV6-3
abundance: many
CDR3nt: TGTGCCAGCAGTTACTATACACTAGGGGGCAGCTCTGGGGCCAACGTCCTGACTTTC
CDR3aa: CASSYYTLGGSSGANVLTF

j_gene: TRBJ2-7
d_gene: -
v_gene: TRBV15
abundance: many
CDR3nt: TGTGCCACCAGCACAACTCATCCCGGGACGGCTGAAGCCTACGAGCAGTACTTC
CDR3aa: CATSTTHPGTAEAYEQYF

j_gene: TRBJ2-7
d_gene: TRBD2
v_gene: TRBV27
abundance: many
CDR3nt: TGTGCCAGCAGACCAAACCGGGACTACAACTACGAGCAGTACTTC
CDR3aa: CASRPNRDYNYEQYF

j_gene: TRBJ1-2
d_gene: TRBD1
v_gene: TRBV24-1
abundance: many
CDR3nt: TGTGCCACCAGCCCTTCTCCGGGACAGAACTATGGCTACACCTTC
CDR3aa: CATSPSPGQNYGYTF

j_gene: TRBJ1-1
d_gene: TRBD1
v_gene: TRBV20-1
abundance: many
CDR3nt: TGCAGTGCTACCCAGGGGGGTAGCGACACTGAAGCTTTCTTT
CDR3aa: CSATQGGSDTEAFF

j_gene: TRBJ2-3
d_gene: -
v_gene: TRBV18
abundance: many
CDR3nt: TGTGCCAGCTCACCACCCTACAGGGCGAGCACAGATACGCAGTATTTT
CDR3aa: CASSPPYRASTDTQYF

j_gene: TRBJ1-1
d_gene: -
v_gene: TRBV11-2
abundance: -
CDR3nt: TGTGCCAGCAGCCCCATAGACGCCGGCAGTGAAGCTTTCTTT
CDR3aa: CASSPIDAGSEAFF

j_gene: TRBJ2-7
d_gene: -
v_gene: TRBV19
abundance: few
CDR3nt: TGTGCCAGTAGTACCCGGGACGGAAGCTACGAGCAGTACTTC
CDR3aa: CASSTRDGSYEQYF

j_gene: TRBJ1-2
d_gene: -
v_gene: TRBV27
abundance: -
CDR3nt: TGTGCCAGCAGTTTTACGGGGTCCCGTGGCTACACCTTC
CDR3aa: CASSFTGSRGYTF

j_gene: TRBJ2-7
d_gene: -
v_gene: TRBV28
abundance: many
CDR3nt: TGTGCCAGCAGTTGGTACAGCTCCTACGAGCAGTACTTC
CDR3aa: CASSWYSSYEQYF

j_gene: TRBJ1-2
d_gene: -
v_gene: TRBV20-1
abundance: many
CDR3nt: TGCAGTGCTAGCCAGCCGAGACTCGACTATGGCTACACCTTC
CDR3aa: CSASQPRLDYGYTF

j_gene: TRBJ2-5
d_gene: -
v_gene: TRBV5-1
abundance: few
CDR3nt: TGCGCCAGCTCCCCAGGTCAGGTGGTGAGGGAGACCCAGTACTTC
CDR3aa: CASSPGQVVRETQYF

j_gene: TRBJ2-5
d_gene: TRBD1
v_gene: TRBV10-3
abundance: -
CDR3nt: TGTGCCACCGGACAGGGAGACGAGACCCAGTACTTC
CDR3aa: CATGQGDETQYF

j_gene: TRBJ1-2
d_gene: -
v_gene: TRBV9
abundance: many
CDR3nt: TGTGCCAGCAGCAACAGGGCTATAGGCTATGGCTACACCTTC
CDR3aa: CASSNRAIGYGYTF

j_gene: TRBJ2-5
d_gene: TRBD2
v_gene: TRBV20-1
abundance: -
CDR3nt: TGCAGTGCTAGCGGGACTAGCGGGGGGTACCAAGAGACCCAGTACTTC
CDR3aa: CSASGTSGGYQETQYF

j_gene: TRBJ2-5
d_gene: -
v_gene: TRBV12-3/TRBV12-4
abundance: many
CDR3nt: TGTGCCAGCAGTCCCGACAGCCTACCCCAAGAGACCCAGTACTTC
CDR3aa: CASSPDSLPQETQYF

j_gene: TRBJ1-1
d_gene: -
v_gene: TRBV5-1
abundance: -
CDR3nt: TGCGCCAGCAGCTTGGTTGGGGGCGATATGAACACTGAAGCTTTCTTT
CDR3aa: CASSLVGGDMNTEAFF

j_gene: TRBJ2-2
d_gene: TRBD1
v_gene: TRBV5-6
abundance: few
CDR3nt: TGTGCCAGCAGCACCACGGGACAGGGAACCGGGGAGCTGTTTTTT
CDR3aa: CASSTTGQGTGELFF

j_gene: TRBJ1-1
d_gene: -
v_gene: TRBV7-9
abundance: many
CDR3nt: TGTGCCAGCAGGGAGGGTCTACCAACCAACACTGAAGCTTTCTTT
CDR3aa: CASREGLPTNTEAFF

j_gene: TRBJ2-7
d_gene: -
v_gene: TRBV9
abundance: few
CDR3nt: TGTGCCAGCAGCTCCCCTCAGGGGGGCCACGAGCAGTACTTC
CDR3aa: CASSSPQGGHEQYF

j_gene: TRBJ2-2
d_gene: -
v_gene: TRBV4-1
abundance: few
CDR3nt: TGCGCCAGCAGGCTCCCTTCAGGGGCCGGCACCGGGGAGCTGTTTTTT
CDR3aa: CASRLPSGAGTGELFF

j_gene: TRBJ2-3
d_gene: TRBD1
v_gene: TRBV28
abundance: few
CDR3nt: TGTGCCAGCAGTTTTTGGGACAGGGGCCCAGATACGCAGTATTTT
CDR3aa: CASSFWDRGPDTQYF

j_gene: TRBJ1-3
d_gene: -
v_gene: TRBV13
abundance: many
CDR3nt: TGTGCCAGCAGCAGAACGACAGCTGGAAACACCATATATTTT
CDR3aa: CASSRTTAGNTIYF

j_gene: TRBJ2-7
d_gene: -
v_gene: TRBV6-1
abundance: -
CDR3nt: TGTGCCAGCAGTGAAACTTGGGGTGGCTCCTACGAGCAGTACTTC
CDR3aa: CASSETWGGSYEQYF

j_gene: TRBJ2-2
d_gene: TRBD2
v_gene: TRBV12-3/TRBV12-4
abundance: -
CDR3nt: TGTGCCAGCAGCCTTAGCGGGAGTAACACCGGGGAGCTGTTTTTT
CDR3aa: CASSLSGSNTGELFF

j_gene: TRBJ2-3
d_gene: TRBD2
v_gene: TRBV7-9
abundance: many
CDR3nt: TGTGCCAGCAGCTTGGGACTAGTTGGTACAGATACGCAGTATTTT
CDR3aa: CASSLGLVGTDTQYF

j_gene: TRBJ1-2
d_gene: -
v_gene: TRBV6-2/TRBV6-3
abundance: many
CDR3nt: TGTGCCAGCAGTTACCGTCCGGGGCCCTATGGCTACACCTTC
CDR3aa: CASSYRPGPYGYTF

j_gene: TRBJ2-7
d_gene: TRBD1
v_gene: TRBV4-1
abundance: few
CDR3nt: TGCGCCAGCAGCGCACCCGGGACAGGGAACGAGCAGTACTTC
CDR3aa: CASSAPGTGNEQYF

j_gene: TRBJ2-7
d_gene: -
v_gene: TRBV6-1
abundance: medium-sized
CDR3nt: TGTGCCAGCAGTAAGGACACTCCCTACGAGCAGTACTTC
CDR3aa: CASSKDTPYEQYF

j_gene: TRBJ2-1
d_gene: -
v_gene: TRBV19
abundance: many
CDR3nt: TGTGCCACCGAAAGCGGAACCTCCTACAATGAGCAGTTCTTC
CDR3aa: CATESGTSYNEQFF

j_gene: TRBJ1-2
d_gene: TRBD1
v_gene: TRBV6-1
abundance: many
CDR3nt: TGTGCCACCTCAGGGGGTGACAGTCTTGGTGATGGCTACACCTTC
CDR3aa: CATSGGDSLGDGYTF

j_gene: TRBJ2-5
d_gene: TRBD1
v_gene: TRBV10-2
abundance: many
CDR3nt: TGCGCCAAGGGACAGGGTACTCAAGAGACCCAGTACTTC
CDR3aa: CAKGQGTQETQYF

j_gene: TRBJ2-7
d_gene: -
v_gene: TRBV4-1
abundance: -
CDR3nt: TGCGCCAGCAGCCCCGGACAGACAGGTTCCTACGAGCAGTACTTC
CDR3aa: CASSPGQTGSYEQYF

j_gene: TRBJ2-7
d_gene: TRBD1
v_gene: TRBV7-8
abundance: many
CDR3nt: TGTGCCAGCAGCTATCCCAACGGGACAGGTGTCTCCTACGAGCAGTACTTC
CDR3aa: CASSYPNGTGVSYEQYF

j_gene: TRBJ2-7
d_gene: TRBD1
v_gene: TRBV18
abundance: many
CDR3nt: TGTGCCAGCTCACCCGGGACAGCTAACGAATACGAGCAGTACTTC
CDR3aa: CASSPGTANEYEQYF

j_gene: TRBJ2-7
d_gene: -
v_gene: TRBV28
abundance: many
CDR3nt: TGTGCCAGCAGTTTTAGCAGGGTGGTCTACGAGCAGTACTTC
CDR3aa: CASSFSRVVYEQYF

j_gene: TRBJ1-1
d_gene: -
v_gene: TRBV7-2
abundance: many
CDR3nt: TGTGCCAGCAGCTTAGGGGGGCGGGCAGACGCTTTCTTT
CDR3aa: CASSLGGRADAFF

j_gene: TRBJ1-1
d_gene: -
v_gene: TRBV6-5
abundance: many
CDR3nt: TGTGCCAGCAGGCGGGGGGGGAACACTGAAGCTTTCTTT
CDR3aa: CASRRGGNTEAFF

j_gene: TRBJ2-5
d_gene: -
v_gene: TRBV7-8
abundance: many
CDR3nt: TGTGCCAGCAGCTTACACAGGGCAAAAGAGACCCAGTACTTC
CDR3aa: CASSLHRAKETQYF

j_gene: TRBJ1-1
d_gene: -
v_gene: TRBV9
abundance: many
CDR3nt: TGTGCCAGCAGCGATCAGGGCACTGAAGCTTTCTTT
CDR3aa: CASSDQGTEAFF

j_gene: TRBJ2-7
d_gene: -
v_gene: TRBV5-1
abundance: many
CDR3nt: TGCGCCAGCAGCTTGCCGGGACACTTATACGAGCAGTACTTC
CDR3aa: CASSLPGHLYEQYF

j_gene: TRBJ2-7
d_gene: -
v_gene: TRBV12-3/TRBV12-4
abundance: many
CDR3nt: TGTGCCAGCACCGAAGGAGGGACAACCTACGAGCAGTACTTC
CDR3aa: CASTEGGTTYEQYF

j_gene: TRBJ1-1
d_gene: -
v_gene: TRBV28
abundance: many
CDR3nt: TGTGCCAGCAGCGGAGGACGGCGTGAAGCTTTCTTT
CDR3aa: CASSGGRREAFF

j_gene: TRBJ2-7
d_gene: -
v_gene: TRBV6-5
abundance: many
CDR3nt: TGTGCCAGCAGAAGGGGACCCGTCCACGAGCAGTACTTC
CDR3aa: CASRRGPVHEQYF